The subject of this entry is one TCR beta chain. The record originates from a study of blood T cell repertoires in COVID-19. In the study overall: Sources were T cells, B-cell-depleted T cells, or PBMCs; the material itself was cDNA or gDNA.

Produced via immunoSEQ multiplex PCR; TCRdb's table is partial and in-frame only. The table has over 30,000 clones, around 90% seen once; the top ten hold under 6%. V gave up 5 bases and J gave up 0 bases, with 9 bases separating them. CDR1 is MNHNY, CDR2 SVGAGI, per germline (reference sequence). The CDR3 contains 14 residues. Sample: peripheral blood. V is TRBV6-6 and J is TRBJ2-3, with D perhaps TRBD2 (6 bases). The TCR originated in a human donor in a cohort sampled during active COVID-19. The CDR3 DNA is TGTGCCAGCAGTGGAGCGGGTAGCACAGATACGCAGTATTTT. It specifies CASSGAGSTDTQYF.